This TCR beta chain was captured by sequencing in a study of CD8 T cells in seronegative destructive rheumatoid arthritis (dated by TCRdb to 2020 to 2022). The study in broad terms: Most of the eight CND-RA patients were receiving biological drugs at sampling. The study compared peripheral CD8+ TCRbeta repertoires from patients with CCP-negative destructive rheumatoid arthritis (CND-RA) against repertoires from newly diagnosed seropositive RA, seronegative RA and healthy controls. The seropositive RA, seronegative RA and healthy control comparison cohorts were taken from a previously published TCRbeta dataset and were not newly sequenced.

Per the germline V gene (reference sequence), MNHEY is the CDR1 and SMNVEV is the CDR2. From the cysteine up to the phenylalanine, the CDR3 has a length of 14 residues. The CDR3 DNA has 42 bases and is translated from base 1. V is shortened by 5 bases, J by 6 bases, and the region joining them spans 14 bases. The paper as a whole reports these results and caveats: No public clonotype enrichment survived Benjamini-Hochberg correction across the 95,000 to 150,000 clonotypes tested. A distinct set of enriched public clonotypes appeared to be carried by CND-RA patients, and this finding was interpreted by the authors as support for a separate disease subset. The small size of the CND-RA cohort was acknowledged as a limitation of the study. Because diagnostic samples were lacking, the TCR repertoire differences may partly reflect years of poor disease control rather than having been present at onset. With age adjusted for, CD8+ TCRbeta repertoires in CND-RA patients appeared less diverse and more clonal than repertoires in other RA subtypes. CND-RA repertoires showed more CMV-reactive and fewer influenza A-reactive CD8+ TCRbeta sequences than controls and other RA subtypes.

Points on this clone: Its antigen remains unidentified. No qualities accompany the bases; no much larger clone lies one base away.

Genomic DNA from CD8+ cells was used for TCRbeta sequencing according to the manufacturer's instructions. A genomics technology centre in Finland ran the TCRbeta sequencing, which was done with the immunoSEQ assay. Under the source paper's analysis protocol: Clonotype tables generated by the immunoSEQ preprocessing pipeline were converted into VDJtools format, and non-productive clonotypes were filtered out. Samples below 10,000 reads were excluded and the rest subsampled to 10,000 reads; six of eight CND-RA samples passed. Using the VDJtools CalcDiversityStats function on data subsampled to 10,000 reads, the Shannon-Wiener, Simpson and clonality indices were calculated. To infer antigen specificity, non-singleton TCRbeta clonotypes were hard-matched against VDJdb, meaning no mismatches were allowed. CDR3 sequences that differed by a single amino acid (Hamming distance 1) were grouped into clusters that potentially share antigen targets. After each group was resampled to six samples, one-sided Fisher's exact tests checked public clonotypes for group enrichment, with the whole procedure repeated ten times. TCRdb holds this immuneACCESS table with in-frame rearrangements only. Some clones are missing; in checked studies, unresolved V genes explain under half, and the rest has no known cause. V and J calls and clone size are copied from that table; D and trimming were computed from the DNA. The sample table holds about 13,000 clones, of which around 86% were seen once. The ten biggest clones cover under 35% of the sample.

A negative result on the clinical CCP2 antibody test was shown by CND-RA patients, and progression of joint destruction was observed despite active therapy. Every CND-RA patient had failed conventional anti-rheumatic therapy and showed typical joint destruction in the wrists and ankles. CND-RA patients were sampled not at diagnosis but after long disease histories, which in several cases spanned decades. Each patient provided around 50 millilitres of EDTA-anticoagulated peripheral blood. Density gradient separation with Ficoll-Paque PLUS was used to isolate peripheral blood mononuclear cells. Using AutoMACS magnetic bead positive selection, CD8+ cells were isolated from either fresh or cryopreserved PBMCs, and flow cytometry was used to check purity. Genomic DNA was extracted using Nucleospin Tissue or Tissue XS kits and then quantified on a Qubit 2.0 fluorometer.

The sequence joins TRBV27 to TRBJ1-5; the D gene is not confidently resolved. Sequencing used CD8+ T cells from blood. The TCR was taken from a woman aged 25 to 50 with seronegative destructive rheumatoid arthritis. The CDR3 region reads CASSRSGIGQPQHF. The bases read TGTGCCAGCAGTCGTTCGGGTATTGGTCAGCCCCAGCATTTT.